This TCR beta chain originates from a study of blood T cell repertoires in COVID-19. As for the study in general: T cells, B-cell-depleted T cells, or PBMCs supplied cDNA or gDNA.

TCRdb's copy holds only in-frame clones and misses some; the assay was immunoSEQ multiplex PCR. The table shows approximately 190,000 clones, with 88% occurring only once. This TCR derives from a man aged 35-49 years with active or convalescent COVID-19. The sample consisted of peripheral blood.

CDR3 sequence: CASSELANYGYTF. The CDR3 nucleotides are TGTGCCAGCAGTGAACTCGCTAACTATGGCTACACCTTC. The J gene is TRBJ1-2, the V gene TRBV25-1; no clear D. This CDR3 has 13 amino acids. Trimming pared 2 bases from V and 0 bases from J, leaving 4 bases between. Per germline, CDR1 MGHDK and CDR2 SYGVNS.